Listed here are 25 T cell receptor beta chains from one sample, sequenced in a study of radiation and T cells in renal cell carcinoma. As to time point: blood 4 weeks post-SBRT, at nephrectomy. Treatment noted: 15 Gy SBRT to primary tumor, nephrectomy 4 weeks later. Assay used: immunoSEQ multiplex PCR; TCRdb lists only in-frame clones, some missing. The table has around 100,000 clones, approximately 80% seen once. Sequences were derived from blood, sampled from a patient whose treatment included radiotherapy and nephrectomy. The source is a man aged 55 to 70 with renal cell carcinoma.

V usage is TRBV4-1 and J usage is TRBJ2-7; 7 positions agree with TRBD1. Looked up from germline, CDR1 is MGHRA and CDR2 is YSYEKL. Trimming removed 2 bases from V and 3 bases from J; junction bases left unmatched: 7. The CDR3 is 15 amino acids. The CDR3 DNA sequence: TGCGCCAGCAGCCAAAGCCCGGGGACAGTCTACGAGCAGTACTTC. Its protein product is CASSQSPGTVYEQYF.

J is TRBJ2-5 and V is TRBV19; 7 bases fit TRBD1. V dropped 4 bases and J dropped 2; count of bases not matched to a gene: 10. Germline V gene lookup returns CDR1 LNHDA and CDR2 SQIVND (reference sequence). The CDR3 sequence is 16 residues long. This CDR3 reads CASSTTGTAIQETQYF. The CDR3 DNA reads TGTGCCAGTAGTACCACCGGGACAGCCATACAAGAGACCCAGTACTTC.

The V and J genes are TRBV5-5 and TRBJ2-6; 9 bases line up with TRBD1. The CDR3 covers 18 residues. Losses at the gene ends were 0 bases for V and 0 bases for J; bases not matched to a gene: 4. Germline CDR1 and CDR2: SGHKS and YYEKEE (reference sequence). The CDR3 loop reads CASSLAWTGVSGANVLTF. The CDR3 nucleotides are TGTGCCAGCAGCTTGGCGTGGACAGGGGTCTCTGGGGCCAACGTCCTGACTTTC.

Written as DNA, the CDR3 is TGCGCCAGCAGCCCCCAGCAGACAGGGTCTGGAAACACCATATATTTT. Encoded protein: CASSPQQTGSGNTIYF. The chain links TRBV4-1 to TRBJ1-3, with 7 positions matching TRBD1. J was trimmed by 1 base and V by 4 bases; bases with no gene match: 7. This CDR3 region has 16 residues. CDR1 and CDR2 from the germline V gene are MGHRA and YSYEKL.

The chain has TRBV7-2 and TRBJ2-1; D is possibly TRBD1 or TRBD2 (7 bases each). The CDR3 length is 18 residues. With 1 base removed from V and 7 bases from J, the gap between germline ends came to 23 bases. In germline, CDR1 is SGHTA, CDR2 FQGNSA. The CDR3, as DNA: TGTGCCAGCAGCTTAGACAGGGGAGGGTCGGGAGTAGGTAATGAGCAGTTCTTC. Translating gives CASSLDRGGSGVGNEQFF.

The rearrangement joins TRBV15 to TRBJ2-4; weak D call: TRBD2 (5 bases). The length of the CDR3 is 14 residues. CDR1 is LNHNV, CDR2 YYDKDF, per germline (reference sequence). V was trimmed by 3 bases and J by 0 bases, leaving 6 bases between them. The CDR3: CATSSGLAKNIQYF. DNA for the CDR3: TGTGCCACCAGCAGTGGACTAGCCAAAAACATTCAGTACTTC. Full variable domain (remainder filled in from reference TRBV15 and TRBJ2-4): DAMVIQNPRYQVTQFGKPVTLSCSQTLNHNVMYWYQQKSSQAPKLLFHYYDKDFNNEADTPDNFQSRRPNTSFCFLDIRSPGLGDTAMYLCATSSGLAKNIQYFGAGTRLSVL.

CDR3 residues: CASSLGGPQYEQYF. CDR3 nucleotide sequence: TGTGCCAGCAGTTTGGGGGGGCCCCAGTACGAGCAGTACTTC. The chain links TRBV28 to TRBJ2-7; D may be TRBD2 (7 bases). Germline lookup yields CDR1 MDHEN and CDR2 SYDVKM. This CDR3 has 14 amino acids. Trimming stripped 3 bases from V and 4 bases from J, with 13 bases between.

V gene TRBV6-4 combines with J gene TRBJ2-1; 13 bases match TRBD2. V was clipped by 3 bases and J by 5 bases; unmatched bases: 4. CDR3 length: 16 residues. Germline V gives CDR1 MRHNA, CDR2 SNTAGT. CDR3 DNA sequence: TGTGCCAGCAGTGAGGAACTAGCGGGAGGGCACAATGAGCAGTTCTTC. Its translation is CASSEELAGGHNEQFF.

The chain links TRBV18 to TRBJ1-1; tentatively, D is TRBD1 (6 bases). The CDR3 runs 15 residues. Germline V gene sequence: CDR1 KGHSH, CDR2 LQKENI. With 1 base removed from V and 3 bases from J, the gap between germline ends came to 12 bases. Written as DNA, the CDR3 is TGTGCCAGCTCACCACAAACAGGGTTCGACACTGAAGCTTTCTTT. Its protein is CASSPQTGFDTEAFF.

The CDR3 DNA follows: TGTGCCAGCTCACCACCGCGTAGCGGGGCCAAAAACATTCAGTACTTC. Its translation: CASSPPRSGAKNIQYF. The chain couples TRBV18 to TRBJ2-4; TRBD2 matches 7 bases. Germline V gene sequence: CDR1 KGHSH, CDR2 LQKENI. CDR3 length: 16 residues. With 0 bases clipped from V and 1 base from J, the junction kept 3 bases outside the gene matches.

The gene calls are TRBV7-6 and TRBJ2-5; perhaps TRBD2 as D (6 bases). V lost 0 bases and J lost 4, with 15 bases in between. In germline, CDR1 is SGHVS, CDR2 FNYEAQ. The CDR3 consists of 16 residues. This CDR3 is CASSLAGTGLGETQYF. The CDR3 DNA is TGTGCCAGCAGCTTAGCGGGGACTGGACTTGGAGAGACCCAGTACTTC.

The CDR3 reads CASRVSPGADTQYF. CDR3 DNA sequence: TGCGCCAGCAGGGTCTCCCCCGGCGCAGATACGCAGTATTTT. This chain links TRBV5-1 with TRBJ2-3; D call uncertain. The germline V gene encodes CDR1 SGHRS and CDR2 YFSETQ. Trimming took off 5 bases at V and 4 bases at J, with 14 bases between the two ends. CDR3 size: 14 residues.

The chain joins TRBV15 to TRBJ1-3, with D uncertain. The ends were cut back, 0 bases at V and 5 bases at J, with 5 bases in the middle. Germline V gene sequence: CDR1 LNHNV, CDR2 YYDKDF (reference sequence). CDR3 length equals 13 residues. The CDR3 reads CATSRDARNTIYF. CDR3 nucleotides: TGTGCCACCAGCAGAGATGCCAGAAACACCATATATTTT. The complete variable domain, with remaining parts taken from reference TRBV15 and TRBJ1-3, reads DAMVIQNPRYQVTQFGKPVTLSCSQTLNHNVMYWYQQKSSQAPKLLFHYYDKDFNNEADTPDNFQSRRPNTSFCFLDIRSPGLGDTAMYLCATSRDARNTIYFGEGSWLTVV.

The V gene is TRBV13, the J gene TRBJ2-7; 12 positions match TRBD1. The CDR3 contains 15 residues. Germline V gene lookup returns CDR1 PRHDT and CDR2 FYEKMQ (reference sequence). Trimming at V came to 1 base and at J to 5 bases, leaving 3 bases not matched to a gene. CDR3 nucleotide sequence: TGTGCCAGCAGCTTAGTTGGGACAGGGGGCGACGAGCAGTACTTC. Encoded protein: CASSLVGTGGDEQYF.

The gene calls are TRBV7-9 and TRBJ1-5; perhaps TRBD1 as D (5 bases). V shed 1 base and J shed 0 bases, with 7 bases lying between them. This CDR3 contains 15 residues. Looked up from germline, CDR1 is SEHNR and CDR2 is FQNEAQ (reference sequence). The DNA for the CDR3 is TGTGCCAGCAGCTTAGGACAGTATAGCAATCAGCCCCAGCATTTT. Protein product: CASSLGQYSNQPQHF.

The V gene is TRBV18, the J gene TRBJ2-7, with 7 bases matching TRBD1. Germline CDR1 and CDR2: KGHSH and LQKENI. The CDR3 contains 14 residues. J lost 3 bases, V lost 4 bases, and 6 bases had no gene match. Here the CDR3 DNA reads TGTGCCAGCTCACAGACAGGGAAAAGCTACGAGCAGTACTTC. Its protein is CASSQTGKSYEQYF. The complete variable domain, with remaining parts taken from reference TRBV18 and TRBJ2-7, reads NAGVMQNPRHLVRRRGQEARLRCSPMKGHSHVYWYRQLPEEGLKFMVYLQKENIIDESGMPKERFSAEFPKEGPSILRIQQVVRGDSAAYFCASSQTGKSYEQYFGPGTRLTVT.

This chain joins TRBV5-4 and TRBJ1-2, with TRBD1 as a possible D gene (6 bases). Per the germline V gene, CDR1 is SGHNT and CDR2 is YYREEE (reference sequence). The CDR3 is 15 residues long. V was pared by 0 bases and J by 8 bases, with 17 bases between. As DNA, the CDR3 is TGTGCCAGCAGCTTGGTGGGGAGGGGGGCAGGCGGCTACACCTTC. The encoded protein is CASSLVGRGAGGYTF.

CDR3 loop: CASSFSSQNTEAFF. The CDR3 region has the DNA TGTGCCAGCAGCTTTTCGTCACAAAACACTGAAGCTTTCTTT. The chain joins TRBV11-3 to TRBJ1-1; D not resolved. There are 14 residues in the CDR3. The V gene's germline CDR1 is SGHNT and CDR2 YENEEA. Trimming left V 3 bases short and J 2 bases short, with 10 bases between.

V and J are TRBV28 and TRBJ2-5; D gene ambiguous. The length of the CDR3 is 14 residues. CDR1 MDHEN and CDR2 SYDVKM come from the germline V gene. V dropped 9 bases and J dropped 5 bases, with 19 bases sitting between them. The CDR3 region is CASNKPHVGETQYF. The CDR3 coding sequence is TGTGCCAGTAACAAACCCCACGTCGGGGAGACCCAGTACTTC.

The V and J genes are TRBV28 and TRBJ1-2, with no clear D. Germline CDR1 is MDHEN and CDR2 is SYDVKM. The V end lost 4 bases, the J end lost 4 bases, and 10 bases lay between the germline ends. There are 13 residues in the CDR3. The CDR3 bases are TGTGCCAGCAGTTGGGGATCGATCTATGGCTACACCTTC. Its protein product is CASSWGSIYGYTF.

This clone was observed a handful of times. V gene TRBV5-1 combines with J gene TRBJ1-1; tentative D call: TRBD1 (5 bases). This CDR3 region has 16 residues. V dropped 1 base and J dropped 0 bases, with 13 bases sitting between them. Germline V gives CDR1 SGHRS, CDR2 YFSETQ. CDR3 in DNA: TGCGCCAGCAGCTTGAGTGGGAGGGGACTGAACACTGAAGCTTTCTTT. Amino acid sequence: CASSLSGRGLNTEAFF.

For the CDR3, the DNA is TGTGCCAGCAGCTTAGGGGGACAGGTCTACGAGCAGTACTTC. Translation: CASSLGGQVYEQYF. This chain uses TRBV7-2 with TRBJ2-7, with 8 bases lining up with TRBD1. V lost 1 base and J lost 3; bases outside the gene matches: 2. Germline V CDR1 and CDR2: SGHTA, FQGNSA. The CDR3 extends over 14 amino acids.

Of note for this clone: Sequence at one end of the junction differs from germline and may be a read error. This chain joins TRBV27 and TRBJ2-7; tentative D call: TRBD2 (6 bases). CDR3 length: 14 residues. CDR1 is MNHEY, CDR2 SMNVEV, per germline (reference sequence). The CDR3 bases are TGTGCCAGCAGCCGGACTAAACTTCCCGGGACTCCCGACTTC. Its translation: CASSRTKLPGTPDF.

This clone was observed a handful of times. V and J are TRBV28 and TRBJ2-7; no firm D call. V was shortened by 1 base and J by 0 bases, with 10 bases between the two germline ends. CDR1 and CDR2 (germline): MDHEN, SYDVKM. The CDR3 contains 15 residues. The CDR3 DNA follows: TGTGCCAGCAGTTTATTGGGCCCCCTCTCCTACGAGCAGTACTTC. Its translation is CASSLLGPLSYEQYF.

The chain has TRBV4-2 and TRBJ2-3; 13 nucleotides match TRBD2. The germline CDR1 and CDR2 sequences are LGHNA and YNFKEQ. J was trimmed by 6 bases and V by 2 bases; bases with no gene match: 14. The CDR3 sequence is 19 residues long. For the CDR3, the DNA is TGTGCCAGCAGCCAATCCCCCACTCAACTAGCGGGAGGGACGGATACGCAGTATTTT. This translates into CASSQSPTQLAGGTDTQYF.